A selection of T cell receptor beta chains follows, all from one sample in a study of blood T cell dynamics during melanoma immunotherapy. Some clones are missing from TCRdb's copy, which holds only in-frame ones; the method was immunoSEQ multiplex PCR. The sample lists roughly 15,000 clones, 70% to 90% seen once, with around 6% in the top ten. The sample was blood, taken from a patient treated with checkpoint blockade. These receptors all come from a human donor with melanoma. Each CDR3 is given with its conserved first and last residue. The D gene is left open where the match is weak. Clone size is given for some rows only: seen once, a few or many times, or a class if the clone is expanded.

CDR3 DNA: TGTGCCAGCAGTTATAGGTCGGGAAAGACCCAGTACTTC
CDR3 protein: CASSYRSGKTQYF
J gene: TRBJ2-5
V gene: TRBV6-5
D gene: NA
clone size: NA

CDR3 DNA: TGTGCCAGTACTCTAAGACAGGGCGCCGTAGGTTTCTTT
CDR3 protein: CASTLRQGAVGFF
J gene: TRBJ1-1
V gene: TRBV19
D gene: TRBD1
clone size: NA

CDR3 DNA: TGTGCCAGCAGCCGCATAGCGAACACCGGGGAGCTGTTTTTT
CDR3 protein: CASSRIANTGELFF
J gene: TRBJ2-2
V gene: TRBV9
D gene: NA
clone size: NA

CDR3 DNA: TGTGCCAGCAGCTTTTCCGGGACAAACCAAGAGACCCAGTACTTC
CDR3 protein: CASSFSGTNQETQYF
J gene: TRBJ2-5
V gene: TRBV7-2
D gene: NA
clone size: NA

CDR3 DNA: TGTGCCAGCAGCTTAGGCACGAACACTGAAGCTTTCTTT
CDR3 protein: CASSLGTNTEAFF
J gene: TRBJ1-1
V gene: TRBV11-2
D gene: NA
clone size: once

CDR3 DNA: TGCGCCAGCAGCCCCCAGATGGGGGGGCACTTCGATGAGCAGTTCTTC
CDR3 protein: CASSPQMGGHFDEQFF
J gene: TRBJ2-1
V gene: TRBV5-1
D gene: NA
clone size: NA

CDR3 DNA: TGTGCCAGCAGTTACGCCGGGGCAACTAATGAAAAACTGTTTTTT
CDR3 protein: CASSYAGATNEKLFF
J gene: TRBJ1-4
V gene: TRBV6-5
D gene: NA
clone size: few

CDR3 DNA: TGTGCCAGCAGCTTGTGGACCCGACAGGCCAGAGTTTACAATGAGCAGTTCTTC
CDR3 protein: CASSLWTRQARVYNEQFF
J gene: TRBJ2-1
V gene: TRBV5-6
D gene: NA
clone size: NA

CDR3 DNA: TGTGCCAGCACCTACGACCGGTCGGCAGGTGACTATGGCTACACCTTC
CDR3 protein: CASTYDRSAGDYGYTF
J gene: TRBJ1-2
V gene: TRBV21-1
D gene: NA
clone size: few

CDR3 DNA: TGTGCCACCAGCAGAGTGGCGGGGGGGCCAGATACGCAGTATTTT
CDR3 protein: CATSRVAGGPDTQYF
J gene: TRBJ2-3
V gene: TRBV15
D gene: TRBD2
clone size: NA

CDR3 DNA: TGTGCCAGCTCACAACTCGGAGGGAACACTGAAGCTTTCTTT
CDR3 protein: CASSQLGGNTEAFF
J gene: TRBJ1-1
V gene: TRBV18
D gene: NA
clone size: NA

CDR3 DNA: TGTGCCAGCAGCTTAGGGCGGGGGATGCGCACAGATACGCAGTATTTT
CDR3 protein: CASSLGRGMRTDTQYF
J gene: TRBJ2-3
V gene: TRBV7-3
D gene: TRBD2
clone size: NA

CDR3 DNA: TGTGCCTGGAGTTCGACTTCTAGCACAGATACGCAGTATTTT
CDR3 protein: CAWSSTSSTDTQYF
J gene: TRBJ2-3
V gene: TRBV30
D gene: NA
clone size: few

CDR3 DNA: TGCGCCAGCAGCCAAGATGCGGGGGGTCAGCCCCAGCATTTT
CDR3 protein: CASSQDAGGQPQHF
J gene: TRBJ1-5
V gene: TRBV4-3
D gene: NA
clone size: NA

CDR3 DNA: TGTGCCAGCAGCTTCGGAGCTAGCGGTCTCACAGATACGCAGTATTTT
CDR3 protein: CASSFGASGLTDTQYF
J gene: TRBJ2-3
V gene: TRBV5-6
D gene: TRBD2
clone size: NA

CDR3 DNA: TGTGCCAGCAGTGAAGCGACGAAACGGGGAGATGAGCAGTTCTTC
CDR3 protein: CASSEATKRGDEQFF
J gene: TRBJ2-1
V gene: TRBV6-1
D gene: NA
clone size: NA

CDR3 DNA: TGCGCCAGCAGCTTCCAGGGGGCCGGGGAGCTGTTTTTT
CDR3 protein: CASSFQGAGELFF
J gene: TRBJ2-2
V gene: TRBV5-1
D gene: TRBD1
clone size: NA

CDR3 DNA: TGTGCCAGCAGTTACTCGTACGGGGGCACAGATACGCAGTATTTT
CDR3 protein: CASSYSYGGTDTQYF
J gene: TRBJ2-3
V gene: TRBV6-5
D gene: NA
clone size: NA

CDR3 DNA: TGCGCCAGCAGCTTGGTAGGGGCGGGTCAAGAGACCCAGTACTTC
CDR3 protein: CASSLVGAGQETQYF
J gene: TRBJ2-5
V gene: TRBV5-1
D gene: NA
clone size: NA

CDR3 DNA: TGTGCCAGCAGCTCAGAAGTAGTCTATGGCTACACCTTC
CDR3 protein: CASSSEVVYGYTF
J gene: TRBJ1-2
V gene: TRBV7-9
D gene: NA
clone size: NA

CDR3 DNA: TGTGCCAGCTCACCACAAGAGACCCAGTACTTC
CDR3 protein: CASSPQETQYF
J gene: TRBJ2-5
V gene: TRBV18
D gene: NA
clone size: NA

CDR3 DNA: TGCAGCGTTGAAGAGTTCGGGGTAGGGTTGAACTATGGCTACACCTTC
CDR3 protein: CSVEEFGVGLNYGYTF
J gene: TRBJ1-2
V gene: TRBV29-1
D gene: NA
clone size: NA

CDR3 DNA: TGTGCCAGCAGCTTCACTGGTCGGGACAGGCTGGGAGAGACCCAGTACTTC
CDR3 protein: CASSFTGRDRLGETQYF
J gene: TRBJ2-5
V gene: TRBV5-5
D gene: TRBD1
clone size: NA

CDR3 DNA: TGTGCCAGCAGCTTGGTAGGACAGGGGTTGGGTTCACCCCTCCACTTT
CDR3 protein: CASSLVGQGLGSPLHF
J gene: TRBJ1-6
V gene: TRBV11-2
D gene: TRBD1
clone size: once

CDR3 DNA: TGTGCCAGTAGTATAGGGAGGAACAGTCAGCCCCAGCATTTT
CDR3 protein: CASSIGRNSQPQHF
J gene: TRBJ1-5
V gene: TRBV19
D gene: NA
clone size: NA

CDR3 DNA: TGTGCCAGCAGCGTAGACCCCTCTAGCGGGGGGGCAGATACGCAGTATTTT
CDR3 protein: CASSVDPSSGGADTQYF
J gene: TRBJ2-3
V gene: TRBV9
D gene: TRBD2
clone size: NA

CDR3 DNA: TGTGCCAGCAGCTTGACGGATTCACCCCTCCACTTT
CDR3 protein: CASSLTDSPLHF
J gene: TRBJ1-6
V gene: TRBV5-8
D gene: NA
clone size: NA

CDR3 DNA: TGTGCCAGCAGCCGTACAAGACTTAGCACAGATACGCAGTATTTT
CDR3 protein: CASSRTRLSTDTQYF
J gene: TRBJ2-3
V gene: TRBV14
D gene: NA
clone size: NA

CDR3 DNA: TGTGCCAGCAGTGAAGGGACAGGGTACGTCCAGCCCCAGCATTTT
CDR3 protein: CASSEGTGYVQPQHF
J gene: TRBJ1-5
V gene: TRBV2
D gene: TRBD1
clone size: NA

CDR3 DNA: TGTGCCAGCAGTCCGGACAGGCAAATTGGTGGCTACACCTTC
CDR3 protein: CASSPDRQIGGYTF
J gene: TRBJ1-2
V gene: TRBV6-5
D gene: TRBD1
clone size: NA

CDR3 DNA: TGTGCCAGCACCTTGCTCGGGGGCCTTGAGACCCAGTACTTC
CDR3 protein: CASTLLGGLETQYF
J gene: TRBJ2-5
V gene: TRBV11-2
D gene: NA
clone size: few

CDR3 DNA: TGCGCCAGCAGCCAAGATCCCGGGACAGGGCGAGGGGCTGAAGCTTTCTTT
CDR3 protein: CASSQDPGTGRGAEAFF
J gene: TRBJ1-1
V gene: TRBV4-1
D gene: TRBD1
clone size: NA

CDR3 DNA: TGCGCCAGCAGTCAAGAGACACCCAACACTGAAGCTTTCTTT
CDR3 protein: CASSQETPNTEAFF
J gene: TRBJ1-1
V gene: TRBV23-1
D gene: NA
clone size: few

CDR3 DNA: TGTGCCAGCAGTAACCTACAGGGGTCCGGCTACACCTTC
CDR3 protein: CASSNLQGSGYTF
J gene: TRBJ1-2
V gene: TRBV28
D gene: TRBD1
clone size: NA

CDR3 DNA: TGTGCCAGCAGCCAGACAGGGGGTGGACAGCCCCAGCATTTT
CDR3 protein: CASSQTGGGQPQHF
J gene: TRBJ1-5
V gene: TRBV14
D gene: TRBD1
clone size: NA